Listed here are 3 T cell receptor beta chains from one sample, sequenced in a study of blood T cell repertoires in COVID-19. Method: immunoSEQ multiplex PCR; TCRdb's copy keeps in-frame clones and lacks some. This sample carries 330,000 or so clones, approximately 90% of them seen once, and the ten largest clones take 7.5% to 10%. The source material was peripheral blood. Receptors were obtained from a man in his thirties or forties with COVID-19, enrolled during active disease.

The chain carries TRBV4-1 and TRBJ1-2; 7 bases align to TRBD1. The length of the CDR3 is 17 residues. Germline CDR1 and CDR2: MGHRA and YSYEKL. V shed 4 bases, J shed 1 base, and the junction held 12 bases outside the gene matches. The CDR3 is CASSPNLGTVFNYGYTF. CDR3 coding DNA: TGCGCCAGCAGCCCAAACCTTGGGACAGTATTTAACTATGGCTACACCTTC.

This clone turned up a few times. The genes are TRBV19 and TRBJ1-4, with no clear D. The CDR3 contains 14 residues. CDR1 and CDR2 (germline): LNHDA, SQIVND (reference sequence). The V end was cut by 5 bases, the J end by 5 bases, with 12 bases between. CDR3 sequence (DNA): TGTGCCAGTAGTCGAGCACAGCAGAATGAAAAACTGTTTTTT. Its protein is CASSRAQQNEKLFF.

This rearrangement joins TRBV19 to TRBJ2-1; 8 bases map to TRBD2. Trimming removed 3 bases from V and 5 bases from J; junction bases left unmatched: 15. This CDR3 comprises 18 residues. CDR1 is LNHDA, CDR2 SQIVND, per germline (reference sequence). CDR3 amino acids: CASSILGQRGTLHNEQFF. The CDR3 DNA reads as TGTGCCAGTAGTATTTTGGGCCAGCGGGGGACTCTACACAATGAGCAGTTCTTC.